The 8 T cell receptor beta chains given below trace back to one sample, sequenced in a study of T cell responses to AZD1222 COVID-19 vaccine (dated by TCRdb to 2020 to 2023). What the time point label conveys for this sample: baseline before first vaccination. The library was built by means of the immunoSEQ multiplex PCR assay. TCRdb obtained this table from immuneACCESS and retained in-frame rearrangements with V and J assigned. These tables miss some clones; where compared with another copy, unresolved V genes account for less than half of the shortfall, and the remainder is unexplained. In all, the sample holds about 110,000 clones, and 90% to 95% of those were seen once. The ten largest clones add up to 7.5% of the sample. The sequencing used peripheral blood, collected on day 0 of AZD1222 vaccination. All receptors derive from an adult in good health.

A remark on this clone: Other nucleotide sequences in the sample specify the same CDR3. This chain connects TRBV5-1 to TRBJ1-2, with D hard to call. The V and J ends lost 0 bases and 1 base respectively, with 4 bases between them. CDR3 length: 13 amino acids. Germline CDR1 reads SGHRS; CDR2 reads YFSETQ. CDR3 residues: CASSLAVNYGYTF. DNA for the CDR3: TGCGCCAGCAGCTTGGCAGTTAACTATGGCTACACCTTC.

The rearrangement links TRBV27 to TRBJ2-7; D unclear. Germline lookup yields CDR1 MNHEY and CDR2 SMNVEV (reference sequence). Trimming took 3 bases from V and 2 from J, leaving 11 bases between them. The CDR3 has 14 amino acids. CDR3 amino acids: CASSFSLGPYEQYF. CDR3 coding DNA: TGTGCCAGCAGTTTTTCCCTGGGCCCCTACGAGCAGTACTTC.

The V gene is TRBV5-1, the J gene TRBJ1-1; possibly TRBD1 for D (6 bases). Deletions cut 0 bases from V and 0 bases from J, with 9 bases between. This CDR3 has 15 residues. The V gene's germline CDR1 is SGHRS and CDR2 YFSETQ. The chain's CDR3 is CASSLAPGVNTEAFF. In DNA form, the CDR3 reads TGCGCCAGCAGCTTGGCCCCAGGGGTGAACACTGAAGCTTTCTTT.

The sample holds one count of this clone. The gene calls are TRBV3-1 (or the pseudogene TRBV3-2) and TRBJ2-2, with 13 positions matching TRBD2. The germline CDR1 and CDR2 sequences are LGHDT and YNNKEL (reference sequence). The length of the CDR3 is 17 residues. The J segment lost 7 bases and the V segment lost 6 bases, leaving 11 bases of the junction unmatched. The CDR3 reads CASRVLAGGRRGGELFF. CDR3 DNA: TGTGCCAGCAGAGTACTAGCGGGAGGGCGGCGTGGCGGGGAGCTGTTTTTT.

V and J are TRBV30 and TRBJ1-3; a possible D gene is TRBD1 (5 bases). V lost 4 bases, J lost 4 bases, and 11 bases lay in between. This CDR3 comprises 13 residues. Germline V gene sequence: CDR1 GTSNPN, CDR2 SVGIG (reference sequence). In nucleotides, the CDR3 is TGTGCCTGGACAGGGATTATCGGAAACACCATATATTTT. The encoded protein is CAWTGIIGNTIYF.

This rearrangement joins TRBV11-2 to TRBJ1-5; TRBD1 is a possible D gene (6 bases). The CDR3 covers 18 residues. Germline CDR1 is SGHAT and CDR2 is FQNNGV. The V end lost 4 bases, the J end lost 6 bases, and 25 bases lay between the germline ends. The CDR3 is CASSWLWGAPGRPQPQHF. CDR3 bases: TGTGCCAGCAGCTGGTTGTGGGGGGCCCCAGGGCGTCCTCAGCCCCAGCATTTT.

Only one count was recorded for this clone. The V and J genes are TRBV4-2 and TRBJ2-7; possible D gene TRBD2, 5 bases. The CDR3 runs to 13 residues. The germline V gene encodes CDR1 LGHNA and CDR2 YNFKEQ. V was trimmed by 1 base and J by 6 bases, leaving 10 bases between them. CDR3 nucleotides: TGTGCCAGCAGCCAAGGTAGCGCTCTCGAGCAGTACTTC. Its protein product is CASSQGSALEQYF.

This chain links TRBV29-1 with TRBJ1-1; no clear D. The CDR3 runs 14 residues. Looked up from germline, CDR1 is SQVTM and CDR2 is ANQGSEA. Trimming removed 0 bases from V and 0 bases from J, with 8 bases in between. The CDR3 region has the DNA TGCAGCGTTGAAGACAGGTCCATGAACACTGAAGCTTTCTTT. Encoded protein: CSVEDRSMNTEAFF.